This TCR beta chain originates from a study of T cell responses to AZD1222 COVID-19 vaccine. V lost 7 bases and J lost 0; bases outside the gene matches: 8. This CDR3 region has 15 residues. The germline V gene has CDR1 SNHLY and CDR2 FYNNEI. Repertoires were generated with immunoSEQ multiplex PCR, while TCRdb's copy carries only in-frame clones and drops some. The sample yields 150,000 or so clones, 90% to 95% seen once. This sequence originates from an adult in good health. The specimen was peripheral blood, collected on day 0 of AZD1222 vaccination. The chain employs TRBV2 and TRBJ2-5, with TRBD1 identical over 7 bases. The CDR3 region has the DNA TGTGCCAGCATGATCGACAGGGCTTACCAAGAGACCCAGTACTTC. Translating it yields CASMIDRAYQETQYF.